This TCR beta chain comes out of a study of pediatric ulcerative colitis. A remark on this clone: The antigen is undetermined.

The germline V and J ends were trimmed by 7 bases and 3 bases, with 16 bases remaining between them. This CDR3 has 14 residues. Germline CDR1 reads SGHTA; CDR2 reads FQGNSA. Study findings and constraints: Compared with controls, ulcerative colitis showed greater blood-rectum clone sharing. Blood samples from two patients yielded substantially fewer templates and were excluded from blood-rectal overlap analysis.

Method: immunoSEQ multiplex PCR; TCRdb's copy keeps in-frame clones and lacks some. The table includes about 32,000 clones, almost 85% detected once. The TCR sequence derives from a boy younger than 18 with severe ulcerative colitis. The chain uses TRBV7-2 and TRBJ2-7; TRBD2 might be the D (6 bases). The sample taken for sequencing was blood. DNA for the CDR3: TGTGCCAGCAACGAGCGGGCCCTCTTCTACGAGCAGTACTTC. Translating gives CASNERALFYEQYF.